These T cell receptor beta chains were read from a single sample in a study of T cells in Graves' hyperthyroidism and ophthalmopathy. TCRdb redid the calling of the multiplex PCR reads with MiXCR, one entry per CDR3 protein. The sample has around 350,000 distinct CDR3 sequences, approximately 16% seen once. The sample consisted of blood. Receptors originate from a woman aged 55-69 years with Graves' ophthalmopathy. CDR3s leave out the opening cysteine and the closing phenylalanine or tryptophan. The D gene is left open where the match is weak.

d_call	cdr3_length	j_call	v_call	cdr3_aa
.	11	TRBJ1-6	TRBV20-1	SARDIEASPLH
TRBD2	12	TRBJ2-7	TRBV11-2	ASSLVGGTDEQY
TRBD2	13	TRBJ2-1	TRBV5-4	ASSEAGTKLNEQF
.	11	TRBJ2-3	TRBV7-9	ASGSVHTDTQY
TRBD2	13	TRBJ2-1	TRBV11-3	ASSLTREGGNEQF
TRBD2	14	TRBJ2-3	TRBV27	ASSPLTSGRGDTQY
.	11	TRBJ1-2	TRBV7-9	ASSLDPSGGYT
.	10	TRBJ2-7	TRBV7-9	ASSSRLDEQY
TRBD1	13	TRBJ2-7	TRBV7-2	ASSLGDRGSYEQY
.	14	TRBJ1-5	TRBV28	ASSSGRGGDNQPQH
TRBD2	13	TRBJ2-1	TRBV4-1	ASSQDPGREDEQF
.	12	TRBJ1-1	TRBV9	ASSVANGQTEAF
.	12	TRBJ1-5	TRBV18	ASSPSSGNQPQH
TRBD1	14	TRBJ1-6	TRBV12-3/TRBV12-4	ASELGQGARESPLH
.	12	TRBJ2-5	TRBV6-1	ASSFLVPQETQY
.	10	TRBJ2-3	TRBV20-1	SAFRFTDTQY
.	11	TRBJ2-7	TRBV6-6	ASSYQTEHEQY
TRBD1	12	TRBJ2-1	TRBV6-5	ASSYDRQGRKQF
.	12	TRBJ1-3	TRBV2	ASTPPGTGNTIY
.	13	TRBJ2-3	TRBV7-3	ASSLFRGDTDTQY
.	11	TRBJ1-5	TRBV2	ASSGGLGQPQH
.	11	TRBJ2-1	TRBV15	ATSVRRQNEQF
.	13	TRBJ1-6	TRBV9	ASSVETKGGSPLH
.	10	TRBJ1-5	TRBV20-1	SALKGGQPQH
.	14	TRBJ1-1	TRBV30	AWSAGPPGTNTEAF
.	12	TRBJ1-2	TRBV29-1	SVEDLAEEVGYT
TRBD1	13	TRBJ1-3	TRBV4-1	ASSQDRGTGNTIY
.	10	TRBJ1-6	TRBV27	ASRDIYSPLH
.	12	TRBJ1-3	TRBV5-1	ASSVQGTGNTIY
.	15	TRBJ1-3	TRBV7-9	ASSLASIANSGNTIY
.	11	TRBJ2-3	TRBV2	ASNPTGLDTQY
.	8	TRBJ2-1	TRBV3-1	ASRPNEQF
TRBD1	13	TRBJ2-5	TRBV10-3	AISPGQGVLETQY
.	15	TRBJ1-2	TRBV5-1	ASRKGTVGGANYGYT
TRBD1	13	TRBJ2-5	TRBV5-6	ASSRRTGVEETQY
.	12	TRBJ2-1	TRBV7-9	ASSLPVKYGEQF
.	11	TRBJ1-2	TRBV10-3	AISEAGNYGYT
TRBD2	14	TRBJ2-5	TRBV9	ASSLGGVAGQETQY
TRBD2	13	TRBJ2-2	TRBV27	ASSLRAGASGELF
TRBD1	13	TRBJ2-2	TRBV7-2	ASSWDRGSTGELF
TRBD1	13	TRBJ2-5	TRBV28	ASSQRTGGLETQY
TRBD2	11	TRBJ2-3	TRBV18	ASSPSGTDTQY
TRBD1	12	TRBJ1-1	TRBV24-1	ATSPTGVLTEAF
.	10	TRBJ2-1	TRBV28	ASSLPGSEQF
.	12	TRBJ1-2	TRBV15	ATSPVIANYGYT
.	13	TRBJ2-1	TRBV27	ASRRGLAGYNEQF